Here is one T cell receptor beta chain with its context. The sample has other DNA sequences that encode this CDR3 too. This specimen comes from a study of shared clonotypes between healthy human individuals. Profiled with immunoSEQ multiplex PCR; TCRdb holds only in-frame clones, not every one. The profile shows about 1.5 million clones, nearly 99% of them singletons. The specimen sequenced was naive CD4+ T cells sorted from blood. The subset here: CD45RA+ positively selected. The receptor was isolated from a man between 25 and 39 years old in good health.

The chain's CDR3 is CASSLNSNTGELFF. CDR3 sequence (DNA): TGTGCCAGCAGCTTAAACTCAAACACCGGGGAGCTGTTTTTT. The genes are TRBV7-3 and TRBJ2-2; D uncertain. CDR3 length: 14 amino acids. Germline values: CDR1 SGHTA, CDR2 FQGTGA. Deletions cut 1 base from V and 2 bases from J, with 5 bases between.